The 20 T cell receptor beta chains reported below all come from one sample, sequenced in a study of OX40 agonist ivuxolimab in advanced cancers. Measured with immunoSEQ multiplex PCR; TCRdb has only the in-frame clones, and not every one. The sample comprises tens of thousands of clones, approximately 88% of which are singletons, and roughly 28% rests with the top ten. This specimen was CD4+ or CD8+ T cells sorted from blood, taken in a trial of the OX40 agonist ivuxolimab. These receptors were obtained from an adult with an advanced solid tumor such as melanoma, head and neck, liver or kidney cancer.

The chain links TRBV9 to TRBJ2-1, with no clear D. Germline loops: CDR1 SGDLS, CDR2 YYNGEE. The germline V and J ends were trimmed by 0 bases and 8 bases, with 9 bases remaining between them. This CDR3 contains 13 residues. CDR3 loop: CASSVVESYEQFF. In nucleotides, the CDR3 is TGTGCCAGCAGCGTAGTGGAAAGTTATGAGCAGTTCTTC.

Concerning this clone: The sample carries other DNA sequences with the same CDR3. The rearrangement joins TRBV27 to TRBJ1-3, with D hard to call. The CDR3 is made up of 15 amino acids. CDR1 and CDR2 from the germline V gene are MNHEY and SMNVEV (reference sequence). The V end lost 6 bases, the J end lost 0 bases, and 12 bases lay between the germline ends. The chain's CDR3 is CASSLTGSSGNTIYF. Written as DNA, the CDR3 is TGTGCCAGCAGCCTAACGGGGAGCTCTGGAAACACCATATATTTT.

This clone has just a few counts. CDR3 sequence (DNA): TGCAGCGCCTTACAGGGAACGGGGTCGAACTATGGCTACACCTTC. Translating it yields CSALQGTGSNYGYTF. The chain carries TRBV29-1 and TRBJ1-2, with D possibly matching TRBD1 (6 bases). The CDR3 is 15 amino acids. Germline-derived CDR1 and CDR2 are SQVTM and ANQGSEA. V dropped 7 bases and J dropped 2 bases, with 20 bases sitting between them.

The chain combines TRBV9 with TRBJ2-2; 12 bases agree with TRBD2. Unmatched junction bases numbered 7, after V lost 3 bases and J lost 10 bases. Germline V CDR1 and CDR2: SGDLS, YYNGEE. The CDR3 is 15 amino acids. CDR3 protein: CASSGLAGASPELFF. In DNA form, the CDR3 reads TGTGCCAGCAGCGGACTAGCGGGGGCCTCGCCGGAGCTGTTTTTT.

The genes are TRBV7-8 and TRBJ1-1, with 8 bases fitting TRBD1. V gave up 5 bases and J gave up 5 bases; unmatched junction bases: 7. The germline CDR1 and CDR2 sequences are SGHVS and FQNEAQ. The CDR3 loop spans 14 amino acids. In DNA, the CDR3 is TGTGCCAGCAGCCCAGGACAGGGAGGGACTGAAGCTTTCTTT. This codes for CASSPGQGGTEAFF.

The CDR3 loop reads CASSWGQVSGNTIYF. CDR3 DNA sequence: TGTGCCAGCAGCTGGGGACAGGTTTCGGGAAACACCATATATTTT. This rearrangement joins TRBV5-6 to TRBJ1-3, with 8 bases that match TRBD1. V was pared by 3 bases and J by 4 bases, with 6 bases of the junction left unmatched. CDR1 and CDR2 from the germline V gene are SGHDT and YYEEEE. This CDR3 has 15 amino acids.

The chain uses TRBV27 and TRBJ2-7, with D possibly TRBD2 on 6 matching bases. V was clipped by 6 bases and J by 7 bases, with 13 bases between them. Looked up from germline, CDR1 is MNHEY and CDR2 is SMNVEV (reference sequence). The CDR3 is 12 residues long. The chain's CDR3 is CASRDPGEEQYF. DNA of the CDR3: TGTGCCAGCAGAGATCCGGGGGAAGAGCAGTACTTC.

In nucleotides, the CDR3 is TGTGCCAGCAGTGAGGGGATGGGACAGGTTTACGAGCAGTACTTC. Its protein is CASSEGMGQVYEQYF. The chain has TRBV2 and TRBJ2-7; 8 positions agree with TRBD1. Germline V gives CDR1 SNHLY, CDR2 FYNNEI. The CDR3 contains 15 residues. V was pared by 3 bases and J by 4 bases, with 8 bases of the junction left unmatched.

Judged by abundance, this clone is medium-sized. V and J are TRBV2 and TRBJ1-1; perhaps TRBD1 as D (5 bases). Germline values: CDR1 SNHLY, CDR2 FYNNEI. This CDR3 has 15 residues. The V gene lost 3 bases and the J gene lost 0 bases, with 11 bases spanning the gap. CDR3 loop: CASSDSDSMNTEAFF. CDR3 DNA: TGTGCCAGCAGTGATTCCGACAGCATGAACACTGAAGCTTTCTTT.

This clone was seen just once. The V gene is TRBV5-6, the J gene TRBJ2-3; weak D call: TRBD2 (6 bases). The CDR3 is 14 residues long. V dropped 0 bases and J dropped 6 bases, with 11 bases sitting between them. Germline lookup yields CDR1 SGHDT and CDR2 YYEEEE. The CDR3: CASSLGLGGDTQYF. For the CDR3, the DNA is TGTGCCAGCAGCTTGGGACTAGGCGGGGATACGCAGTATTTT.

The rearrangement uses TRBV4-1 and TRBJ2-2; D not certain. This CDR3 comprises 17 residues. Germline loops: CDR1 MGHRA, CDR2 YSYEKL. Trimming stripped 2 bases from V and 6 bases from J, with 19 bases between. This CDR3 is CASSQLAGGSSSGELFF. As DNA, the CDR3 is TGCGCCAGCAGCCAACTTGCTGGCGGTAGTAGTTCCGGGGAGCTGTTTTTT.

The chain combines TRBV9 with TRBJ2-3, with D possibly matching TRBD2 (6 bases). CDR1 SGDLS and CDR2 YYNGEE come from the germline V gene. The CDR3 covers 14 residues. The V gene lost 0 bases and the J gene lost 3 bases, with 8 bases spanning the gap. DNA for the CDR3: TGTGCCAGCAGCGTAGTAGGAGGGACAGATACGCAGTATTTT. Encoded protein: CASSVVGGTDTQYF. The full variable domain, its missing parts supplied by reference TRBV9 and TRBJ2-3, is DSGVTQTPKHLITATGQRVTLRCSPRSGDLSVYWYQQSLDQGLQFLIQYYNGEERAKGNILERFSAQQFPDLHSELNLSSLELGDSALYFCASSVVGGTDTQYFGPGTRLTVL.

V and J are TRBV6-1 and TRBJ2-7; D is possibly TRBD1 (6 bases). The CDR3 consists of 14 residues. The ends were cut back, 6 bases at V and 6 bases at J, with 18 bases in the middle. CDR1 MNHNS and CDR2 SASEGT come from the germline V gene. CDR3 sequence reads: CASRRMTGPAEQYF. The CDR3 DNA reads TGTGCCAGCAGGAGGATGACAGGTCCCGCCGAGCAGTACTTC.

A single count supports this clone. V and J are TRBV4-2 and TRBJ1-1; D is undetermined. Trimming took 0 bases from V and 3 from J, leaving 11 bases between them. CDR3 length equals 15 residues. The germline V gene encodes CDR1 LGHNA and CDR2 YNFKEQ. The CDR3 bases are TGTGCCAGCAGCCAAGAGGTTCGGGGAGACACTGAAGCTTTCTTT. It encodes CASSQEVRGDTEAFF.

This clone was seen once. The chain joins TRBV19 to TRBJ2-1; 8 positions agree with TRBD2. Germline V gene data show CDR1 as LNHDA and CDR2 as SQIVND (reference sequence). V trimming: 5 bases; J trimming: 4 bases; junction bases outside the gene matches: 1. The CDR3 has 13 residues. In nucleotides, the CDR3 is TGTGCCAGTAGTGTAGCGGGATACAATGAGCAGTTCTTC. Encoded protein: CASSVAGYNEQFF.

This chain connects TRBV6-6 to TRBJ1-4; a possible D gene is TRBD1 (5 bases). There are 14 residues in the CDR3. The V gene's germline CDR1 is MNHNY and CDR2 SVGAGI (reference sequence). Trimming removed 6 bases from V and 4 bases from J, with 12 bases in between. CDR3 DNA: TGTGCCAGCAGCCGGGACCTGGATAATGAAAAACTGTTTTTT. It encodes CASSRDLDNEKLFF.

This rearrangement joins TRBV10-3 to TRBJ2-1; D gene uncertain. This CDR3 region has 14 residues. Between the trimmed V and J ends, which lost 0 bases and 7 bases, there was a span of 10 bases. CDR1 ENHRY and CDR2 SYGVKD come from the germline V gene. The CDR3 nucleotides are TGTGCCATCAGTGAGTCGATACCTCTTAATGAGCAGTTCTTC. As protein: CAISESIPLNEQFF.

The V gene is TRBV5-6, the J gene TRBJ2-2; possibly TRBD2 for D (5 bases). Germline CDR1 SGHDT, CDR2 YYEEEE. Trimming took 3 bases from V and 8 from J, leaving 20 bases between them. This CDR3 contains 16 residues. DNA for the CDR3: TGTGCCAGCAGCTACCTCCAAGACTACCTTCGTGGGGAGCTGTTTTTT. Translation: CASSYLQDYLRGELFF.

The rearrangement uses TRBV7-9 and TRBJ1-4; D not resolved. From germline, CDR1 is SEHNR and CDR2 FQNEAQ (reference sequence). There are 16 residues in the CDR3. Between the trimmed V and J ends, which lost 6 bases and 5 bases, there was a span of 19 bases. The CDR3 nucleotides are TGTGCCAGCAGAACTAGGGATGGAGGCCCAAATGAAAAACTGTTTTTT. It translates to CASRTRDGGPNEKLFF.

Notes on this clone: Germline and junction disagree at one end, which may indicate a read error. J is TRBJ1-2 and V is TRBV5-1; TRBD1 might be the D (5 bases). CDR1 SGHRS and CDR2 YFSETQ come from the germline V gene. CDR3 length: 11 amino acids. The CDR3 bases are TGCGCCAGCAGCCTCGGGACCGCCTGGGCCTTC. Translating it yields CASSLGTAWAF.